Below, 28 T cell receptor beta chains from the same sample are listed, as sequenced in a study of T cells in Graves' hyperthyroidism and ophthalmopathy. Using RNA transcripts as the source, TCR beta CDR3 regions were amplified. Primed by the HTBI set, a first-round RT-PCR was run on the TCR CDR3. Each CDR3 protein gets one entry after TCRdb re-called the multiplex PCR reads with MiXCR. The table lists 800,000 or so distinct CDR3 sequences, over 35% of them singletons. The source material was blood. All receptors come from a man aged 18-30 years with Graves' hyperthyroidism.

The chain joins TRBV7-2 to TRBJ1-2; no clear D. CDR1 and CDR2 (germline): SGHTA, FQGNSA. The CDR3 consists of 15 residues. V lost 1 base to trimming and J lost 8 bases, with 17 bases between them. CDR3 DNA sequence: TGTGCCAGCAGCTTAGTTGCCCATTCGGGGAGGGGCTACACCTTC. Its translation: CASSLVAHSGRGYTF.

The V and J genes are TRBV20-1 and TRBJ1-5; 8 nucleotides line up with TRBD1. V gave up 5 bases and J gave up 3 bases; unmatched junction bases: 6. The CDR3 covers 14 residues. Per the germline V gene, CDR1 is DFQATT and CDR2 is SNEGSKA (reference sequence). CDR3 amino acids: CSAYTTGVNQPQHF. DNA of the CDR3: TGCAGTGCTTATACGACAGGGGTCAATCAGCCCCAGCATTTT.

The J gene is TRBJ2-5, the V gene TRBV20-1, with 11 nucleotides matching TRBD2. Germline V lookup: CDR1 DFQATT, CDR2 SNEGSKA (reference sequence). The length of the CDR3 is 15 residues. The junction had 5 bases not matched to a gene; V was cut back by 1 base and J by 4 bases. CDR3 sequence (DNA): TGCAGTGCTAGAGGACTAGCGGGATTAGGAGAGACCCAGTACTTC. Residues: CSARGLAGLGETQYF.

This clonotype was seen many times. The V and J genes are TRBV5-5 and TRBJ1-6; perhaps TRBD1 as D (6 bases). The germline V gene has CDR1 SGHKS and CDR2 YYEKEE (reference sequence). The ends were cut back, 1 base at V and 8 bases at J, with 10 bases in the middle. The CDR3 spans 14 residues. The CDR3 coding sequence is TGTGCCAGCAGCTTGTCGGAGGGGGATTCACCCCTCCACTTT. Its protein is CASSLSEGDSPLHF.

The chain employs TRBV7-2 and TRBJ2-3, with TRBD2 identical over 10 bases. The CDR3 extends over 15 amino acids. Germline V CDR1 and CDR2: SGHTA, FQGNSA. V was pared by 5 bases and J by 1 base, with 3 bases of the junction left unmatched. The CDR3 region is CASSDTSGGTDTQYF. CDR3 in DNA: TGTGCCAGCAGCGACACTAGCGGGGGCACAGATACGCAGTATTTT.

This rearrangement joins TRBV7-9 to TRBJ1-1, with 10 bases fitting TRBD1. V gave up 5 bases and J gave up 11 bases; unmatched junction bases: 8. Germline lookup yields CDR1 SEHNR and CDR2 FQNEAQ (reference sequence). The CDR3 is 13 amino acids. CDR3 DNA sequence: TGTGCCAGCAGCGAGGGGGACAGGGGAAAGGCTTTCTTT. Translating it yields CASSEGDRGKAFF. The variable domain in full, completed from reference TRBV7-9 and TRBJ1-1, reads DTGVSQNPRHKITKRGQNVTFRCDPISEHNRLYWYRQTLGQGPEFLTYFQNEAQLEKSRLLSDRFSAERPKGSFSTLEIQRTEQGDSAMYLCASSEGDRGKAFFGQGTRLTVV.

The chain employs TRBV7-8 and TRBJ1-1; 10 positions agree with TRBD1. The CDR3 length is 18 residues. Germline CDR1 reads SGHVS; CDR2 reads FQNEAQ. After removal of 0 bases from V and 0 bases from J, the junction contained 7 bases not matched to a gene. CDR3: CASSLATGTGALNTEAFF. The CDR3 nucleotides read TGTGCCAGCAGCTTAGCGACAGGGACAGGGGCCCTGAACACTGAAGCTTTCTTT.

In its sample, this clonotype was seen many times. The genes are TRBV15 and TRBJ1-1; D call uncertain. The CDR3 spans 15 residues. Germline loops: CDR1 LNHNV, CDR2 YYDKDF (reference sequence). The ends were cut back, 8 bases at V and 3 bases at J, with 19 bases in the middle. CDR3 in amino acids: CATLPRAGGDTEAFF. CDR3 in DNA: TGTGCCACCCTCCCAAGGGCGGGAGGAGACACTGAAGCTTTCTTT.

Turning to this clonotype: The conserved final phenylalanine or tryptophan is absent from the CDR3, which likely points to a read error. The chain combines TRBV20-1 with TRBJ2-7; 10 bases fit TRBD1. This CDR3 comprises 15 residues. The V gene's germline CDR1 is DFQATT and CDR2 SNEGSKA (reference sequence). After removal of 6 bases from V and 5 bases from J, the junction contained 13 bases not matched to a gene. As DNA, the CDR3 is TGCAGTGCGTCCGGGAGACAGGGGGCATCGGACGAGCAGTACCTC. Protein sequence: CSASGRQGASDEQYL.

This clonotype was detected only a few times. The chain carries TRBV12-5 and TRBJ1-6; D uncertain. CDR3 length: 13 amino acids. The V and J ends lost 5 bases and 3 bases respectively, with 5 bases between them. Per the germline V gene, CDR1 is LGHNT and CDR2 is FRNRAP. In DNA form, the CDR3 reads TGTGCTAGTGGTGTGGACTATAATTCACCCCTCCACTTT. Translated: CASGVDYNSPLHF.

J is TRBJ2-7 and V is TRBV29-1; D is possibly TRBD1 (6 bases). CDR3 length: 14 amino acids. V was pared by 4 bases and J by 7 bases, with 20 bases between. Germline V gene lookup returns CDR1 SQVTM and CDR2 ANQGSEA. CDR3: CSVGRNGNQGEQYF. The CDR3, as DNA: TGCAGCGTTGGAAGGAACGGAAATCAGGGGGAGCAGTACTTC.

The sample holds a few counts of this clonotype. The chain employs TRBV7-9 and TRBJ1-2; D gene uncertain. The CDR3 totals 13 residues. Germline V gives CDR1 SEHNR, CDR2 FQNEAQ (reference sequence). V lost 0 bases and J lost 8, with 10 bases in between. This CDR3 is CASSLAAARGYTF. The CDR3 DNA reads as TGTGCCAGCAGCTTAGCGGCGGCTCGGGGCTACACCTTC.

This clonotype was detected ten times or more. The CDR3 region has the DNA TGTGCCATCAGTGAGCGACAGGGGAATCAGCCCCAGCATTTT. Translated: CAISERQGNQPQHF. The rearrangement joins TRBV10-3 to TRBJ1-5; 8 bases fit TRBD1. V dropped 2 bases and J dropped 4; count of bases not matched to a gene: 1. Germline V lookup: CDR1 ENHRY, CDR2 SYGVKD. The CDR3 runs 14 residues.

The V and J genes are TRBV25-1 and TRBJ1-4, with 7 bases fitting TRBD1. The CDR3 is 14 amino acids. The trim removed 10 bases at V and 3 bases at J, leaving 8 bases unmatched. The germline V gene has CDR1 MGHDK and CDR2 SYGVNS. CDR3 residues: CANRGGGANEKLFF. The CDR3 region has the DNA TGTGCCAACAGGGGCGGCGGTGCTAATGAAAAACTGTTTTTT.

This clonotype was picked up many times. V is TRBV2 and J is TRBJ2-5; D uncertain. CDR1 and CDR2 from the germline V gene are SNHLY and FYNNEI. The CDR3 length is 14 residues. V gave up 5 bases and J gave up 0 bases, with 10 bases separating them. The CDR3 coding sequence is TGTGCCAGCAGTCAGGAGAATTACCAAGAGACCCAGTACTTC. Translation gives CASSQENYQETQYF.

The sample holds many counts of this clonotype. The chain has TRBV2 and TRBJ1-4; D not resolved. Trimming took off 9 bases at V and 0 bases at J, with 8 bases between the two ends. This CDR3 has 13 amino acids. Germline loops: CDR1 SNHLY, CDR2 FYNNEI. CDR3 residues: CASYRATNEKLFF. The CDR3 DNA follows: TGTGCCAGTTACAGAGCAACTAATGAAAAACTGTTTTTT.

This clonotype is a singleton in its sample. The V gene is TRBV7-6, the J gene TRBJ1-6; possibly TRBD1 for D (5 bases). Trimming removed 6 bases at V and 10 bases at J, with 19 bases between. Germline V gives CDR1 SGHVS, CDR2 FNYEAQ. The CDR3 runs to 15 residues. As DNA, the CDR3 is TGTGCCAGCAGTTTGGGACCTTTAGTGTCCTCACCCCTCCACTTT. It encodes CASSLGPLVSSPLHF.

This clonotype appeared a few times. CDR3 nucleotides: TGTGCCAGCAGCTTACTGGGGTATAGGCGGGACCAAGAGACCCAGTACTTC. Residues: CASSLLGYRRDQETQYF. The chain carries TRBV7-9 and TRBJ2-5, with D maybe TRBD2 (5 bases). This CDR3 has 17 residues. Looked up from germline, CDR1 is SEHNR and CDR2 is FQNEAQ (reference sequence). The germline V and J ends were trimmed by 2 bases and 0 bases, with 16 bases remaining between them.

J is TRBJ2-7 and V is TRBV5-4, with TRBD1 identical over 8 bases. CDR1 is SGHNT, CDR2 YYREEE, per germline (reference sequence). CDR3 length: 11 amino acids. J was trimmed by 11 bases and V by 3 bases; bases with no gene match: 4. CDR3 sequence: CASSSDREEYF. CDR3 coding DNA: TGTGCCAGCAGCTCGGACAGGGAGGAGTACTTC.

This clonotype has more than one count but fewer than ten. The rearrangement joins TRBV19 to TRBJ2-7, with D hard to call. Between the trimmed V and J ends, which lost 6 bases and 0 bases, there was a span of 9 bases. The CDR3 totals 13 residues. Per germline, CDR1 LNHDA and CDR2 SQIVND (reference sequence). The CDR3 nucleotides read TGTGCCAGTAGGAAAACTCCCTCCTACGAGCAGTACTTC. Translation gives CASRKTPSYEQYF.

This chain's CDR3 is CASTTTGDGLFF. CDR3 bases: TGTGCCAGCACCACGACAGGGGACGGACTGTTTTTT. The chain carries TRBV2 and TRBJ1-4; 8 bases fit TRBD1. Germline V gene sequence: CDR1 SNHLY, CDR2 FYNNEI. J lost 13 bases, V lost 7 bases, and 8 bases had no gene match. The CDR3 has 12 residues.

DNA of the CDR3: TGCGCCAGCAGCTTGCTGGACAATCAGCCCCAGCATTTT. As protein: CASSLLDNQPQHF. The gene calls are TRBV5-1 and TRBJ1-5; D is undetermined. The CDR3 is 13 amino acids. CDR1 and CDR2 from the germline V gene are SGHRS and YFSETQ. The V end was cut by 1 base, the J end by 3 bases, with 5 bases between.

The rearrangement uses TRBV2 and TRBJ1-1, with a possible D match to TRBD1 (5 bases). This CDR3 is built from 15 residues. V was pared by 5 bases and J by 2 bases, with 15 bases between. The germline CDR1 and CDR2 sequences are SNHLY and FYNNEI. The CDR3 DNA reads TGTGCCAGCAGTCAGGGAGGAACCCTTAACACTGAAGCTTTCTTT. It yields the protein CASSQGGTLNTEAFF. The full variable domain, in which reference TRBV2 and TRBJ1-1 provide the parts outside the CDR3, is EPEVTQTPSHQVTQMGQEVILRCVPISNHLYFYWYRQILGQKVEFLVSFYNNEISEKSEIFDDQFSVERPDGSNFTLKIRSTKLEDSAMYFCASSQGGTLNTEAFFGQGTRLTVV.

This clonotype was seen repeatedly, ten times or more. The V call is TRBV7-9, the J call TRBJ1-1, with D possibly being TRBD1 (6 bases). The V and J ends lost 4 bases and 1 base respectively, with 13 bases between them. Germline V lookup: CDR1 SEHNR, CDR2 FQNEAQ (reference sequence). This CDR3 spans 15 amino acids. CDR3 in amino acids: CASSSPRQANTEAFF. The CDR3 DNA is TGTGCCAGCAGCTCACCTCGACAGGCGAACACTGAAGCTTTCTTT. Based on the CDR3 plus reference TRBV7-9 and TRBJ1-1, the full variable domain is DTGVSQNPRHKITKRGQNVTFRCDPISEHNRLYWYRQTLGQGPEFLTYFQNEAQLEKSRLLSDRFSAERPKGSFSTLEIQRTEQGDSAMYLCASSSPRQANTEAFFGQGTRLTVV.

In this sample, this clonotype turned up many times. The chain has TRBV9 and TRBJ2-5; no definite D call. The germline CDR1 and CDR2 sequences are SGDLS and YYNGEE. This CDR3 comprises 13 residues. V lost 0 bases and J lost 5, with 8 bases in between. This CDR3 is CASSVAPGETQYF. The CDR3 DNA sequence: TGTGCCAGCAGCGTAGCCCCCGGGGAGACCCAGTACTTC.

This rearrangement joins TRBV7-9 to TRBJ1-1; D is unclear. V was shortened by 2 bases and J by 2 bases, with 9 bases between the two germline ends. Per germline, CDR1 SEHNR and CDR2 FQNEAQ (reference sequence). This CDR3 is built from 14 residues. The CDR3 bases are TGTGCCAGCAGCTTACCGGCAGCAAACACTGAAGCTTTCTTT. It encodes CASSLPAANTEAFF.

This clonotype has at least ten counts. The chain links TRBV20-1 to TRBJ2-7; the match to TRBD2 covers 10 bases. CDR1 and CDR2 from the germline V gene are DFQATT and SNEGSKA (reference sequence). The CDR3 loop spans 14 amino acids. The J segment lost 0 bases and the V segment lost 6 bases, leaving 5 bases of the junction unmatched. The CDR3 nucleotides read TGCAGTGCGACGGGACTAGCGAACTCCTACGAGCAGTACTTC. Residues: CSATGLANSYEQYF.

Many counts were recorded for this clonotype. The CDR3: CAISDPRTRNTIYF. In DNA form, the CDR3 reads TGTGCCATCAGTGATCCGCGGACTAGAAACACCATATATTTT. This chain connects TRBV10-3 to TRBJ1-3, with unresolved D. Germline CDR1 and CDR2: ENHRY and SYGVKD. V lost 3 bases and J lost 5, with 11 bases in between. This CDR3 region has 14 residues.